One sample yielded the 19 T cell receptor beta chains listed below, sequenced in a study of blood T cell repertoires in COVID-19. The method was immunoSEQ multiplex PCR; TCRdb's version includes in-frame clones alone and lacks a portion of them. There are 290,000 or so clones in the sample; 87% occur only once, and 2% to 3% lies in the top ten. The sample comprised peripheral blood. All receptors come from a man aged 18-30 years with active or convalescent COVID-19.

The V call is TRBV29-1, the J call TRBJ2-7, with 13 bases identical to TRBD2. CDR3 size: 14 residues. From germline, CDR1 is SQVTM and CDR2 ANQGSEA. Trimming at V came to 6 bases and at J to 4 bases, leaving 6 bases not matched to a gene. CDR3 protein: CSVAGLAGVYEQYF. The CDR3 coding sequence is TGCAGCGTGGCAGGACTAGCGGGAGTGTACGAGCAGTACTTC.

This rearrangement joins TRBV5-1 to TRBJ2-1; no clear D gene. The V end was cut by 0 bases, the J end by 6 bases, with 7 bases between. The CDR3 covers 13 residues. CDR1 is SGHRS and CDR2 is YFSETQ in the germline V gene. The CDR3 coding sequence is TGCGCCAGCAGCTTGGCTGGCTCCAATGAGCAGTTCTTC. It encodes CASSLAGSNEQFF.

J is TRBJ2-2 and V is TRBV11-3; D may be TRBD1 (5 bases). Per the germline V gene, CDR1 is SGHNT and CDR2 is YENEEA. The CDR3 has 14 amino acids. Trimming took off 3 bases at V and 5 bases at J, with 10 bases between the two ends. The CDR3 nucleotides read TGTGCCAGCAGCTTTAGGGGTGGTACCGGGGAGCTGTTTTTT. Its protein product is CASSFRGGTGELFF.

CDR3 sequence (DNA): TGTGCCAGCCGATTGCGAGGACAGGGCCCTGAAAAACTGTTTTTT. This codes for CASRLRGQGPEKLFF. V gene TRBV27 combines with J gene TRBJ1-4, with TRBD1 matching 8 bases. CDR1 is MNHEY and CDR2 is SMNVEV in the germline V gene (reference sequence). V lost 8 bases, J lost 7 bases, and 12 bases stayed unmatched. The CDR3 covers 15 residues.

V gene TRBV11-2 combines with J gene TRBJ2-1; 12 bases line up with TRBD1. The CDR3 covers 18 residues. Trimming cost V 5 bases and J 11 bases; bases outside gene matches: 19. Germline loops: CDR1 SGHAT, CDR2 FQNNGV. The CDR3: CASSVQGQGARPADQQFF. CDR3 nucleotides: TGTGCCAGCAGCGTACAGGGACAGGGGGCGCGTCCTGCTGACCAGCAGTTCTTC.

DNA of the CDR3: TGTGCCAGCAGTTGGATACTAGCGGGGGGCGCCCCCACAGATACGCAGTATTTT. It is translated as CASSWILAGGAPTDTQYF. This chain connects TRBV6-2 or TRBV6-3 to TRBJ2-3; 12 bases are shared with TRBD2. The V gene's germline CDR1 is MNHEY and CDR2 SVGEGT. V dropped 4 bases and J dropped 2; count of bases not matched to a gene: 10. This CDR3 is built from 18 residues.

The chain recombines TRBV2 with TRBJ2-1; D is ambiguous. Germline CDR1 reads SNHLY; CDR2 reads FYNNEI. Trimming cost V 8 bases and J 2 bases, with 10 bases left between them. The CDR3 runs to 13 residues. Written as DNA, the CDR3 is TGTGCCAGCTATCGCGGTGCCTACAATGAGCAGTTCTTC. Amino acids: CASYRGAYNEQFF.

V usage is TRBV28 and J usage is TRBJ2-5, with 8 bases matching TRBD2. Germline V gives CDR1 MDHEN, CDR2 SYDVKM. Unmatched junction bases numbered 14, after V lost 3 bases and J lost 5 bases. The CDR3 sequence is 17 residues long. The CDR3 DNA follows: TGTGCCAGCAGTTTCCCCCAAGCGGGAGAGGGCTCCGAGACCCAGTACTTC. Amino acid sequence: CASSFPQAGEGSETQYF.

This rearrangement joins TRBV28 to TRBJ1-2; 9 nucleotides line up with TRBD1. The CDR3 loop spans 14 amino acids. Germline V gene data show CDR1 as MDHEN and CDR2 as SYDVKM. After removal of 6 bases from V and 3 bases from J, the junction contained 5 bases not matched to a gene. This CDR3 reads CASSRDRVDYGYTF. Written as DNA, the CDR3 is TGTGCCAGCAGCCGGGACAGGGTGGACTATGGCTACACCTTC.

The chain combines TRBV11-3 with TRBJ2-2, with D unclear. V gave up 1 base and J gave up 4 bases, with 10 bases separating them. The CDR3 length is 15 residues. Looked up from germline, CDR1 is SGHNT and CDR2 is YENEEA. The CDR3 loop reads CASSLVQAPTGELFF. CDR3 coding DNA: TGTGCCAGCAGCTTAGTCCAGGCCCCCACCGGGGAGCTGTTTTTT.

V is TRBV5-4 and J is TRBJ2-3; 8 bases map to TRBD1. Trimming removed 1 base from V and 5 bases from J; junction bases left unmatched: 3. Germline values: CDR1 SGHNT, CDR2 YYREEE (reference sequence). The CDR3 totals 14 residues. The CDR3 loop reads CASSLRQGKDTQYF. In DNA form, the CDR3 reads TGTGCCAGCAGCTTGAGACAGGGGAAAGATACGCAGTATTTT. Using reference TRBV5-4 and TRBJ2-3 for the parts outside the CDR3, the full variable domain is ETGVTQSPTHLIKTRGQQVTLRCSSQSGHNTVSWYQQALGQGPQFIFQYYREEENGRGNFPPRFSGLQFPNYSSELNVNALELDDSALYLCASSLRQGKDTQYFGPGTRLTVL.

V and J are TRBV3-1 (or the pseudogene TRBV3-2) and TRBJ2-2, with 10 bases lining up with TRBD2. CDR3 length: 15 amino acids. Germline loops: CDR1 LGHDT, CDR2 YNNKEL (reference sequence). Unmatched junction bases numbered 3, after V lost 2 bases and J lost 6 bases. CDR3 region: CASSQLAGESGELFF. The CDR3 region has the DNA TGTGCCAGCAGCCAACTAGCGGGAGAGTCCGGGGAGCTGTTTTTT.

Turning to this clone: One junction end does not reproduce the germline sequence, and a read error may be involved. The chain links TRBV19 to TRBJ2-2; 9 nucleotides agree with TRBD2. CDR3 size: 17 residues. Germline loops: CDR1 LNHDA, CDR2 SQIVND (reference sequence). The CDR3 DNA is TGTGCCAGTAGAATAGCCGCTAGCGGGATGGCTACCGGGGAGCTGTTTTTT. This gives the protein CASRIAASGMATGELFF. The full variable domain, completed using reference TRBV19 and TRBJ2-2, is DGGITQSPKYLFRKEGQNVTLSCEQNLNHDAMYWYRQDPGQGLRLIYYSQIVNDFQKGDIAEGYSVSREKKESFPLTVTSAQKNPTAFYLCASRIAASGMATGELFFGEGSRLTVL.

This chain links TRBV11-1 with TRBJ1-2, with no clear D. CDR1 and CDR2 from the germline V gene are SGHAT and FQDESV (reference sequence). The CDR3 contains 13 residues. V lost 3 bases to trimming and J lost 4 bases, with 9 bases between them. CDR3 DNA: TGTGCCAGCAGCTTGATACGGGGCTATGGCTACACCTTC. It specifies CASSLIRGYGYTF. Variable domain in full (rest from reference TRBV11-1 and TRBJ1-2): EAEVAQSPRYKITEKSQAVAFWCDPISGHATLYWYRQILGQGPELLVQFQDESVVDDSQLPKDRFSAERLKGVDSTLKIQPAELGDSAMYLCASSLIRGYGYTFGSGTRLTVV.

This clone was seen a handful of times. This CDR3 reads CASSQRGRDSGANVLTF. In DNA form, the CDR3 reads TGTGCCAGCAGCCAAAGGGGGCGAGACTCTGGGGCCAACGTCCTGACTTTC. This rearrangement joins TRBV14 to TRBJ2-6; the match to TRBD1 covers 7 bases. The CDR3 has 17 amino acids. With 2 bases clipped from V and 0 bases from J, the junction kept 4 bases outside the gene matches. Germline lookup yields CDR1 SGHDN and CDR2 FVKESK.

The CDR3 region has the DNA TGTGCCAGCAGCAAAGCGTTGGACAGGGTTTCTACTGAAGCTTTCTTT. Translating it yields CASSKALDRVSTEAFF. The chain joins TRBV21-1 to TRBJ1-1; the D call of TRBD1 is as the table states it, not checked on the DNA. TRBV21-1 is recorded as a pseudogene. The CDR3 covers 16 residues.

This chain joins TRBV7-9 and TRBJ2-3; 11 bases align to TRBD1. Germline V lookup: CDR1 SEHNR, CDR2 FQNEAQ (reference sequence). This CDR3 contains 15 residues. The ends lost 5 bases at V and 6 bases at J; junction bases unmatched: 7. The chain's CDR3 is CASSQKDRGRDTQYF. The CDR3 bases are TGTGCCAGCAGCCAGAAGGACAGGGGGCGGGATACGCAGTATTTT.

CDR3 nucleotides: TGTGCCAGCAGAGAGACAGGGATAGGTCGGGATGAGCAGTTCTTC. It encodes CASRETGIGRDEQFF. The V call is TRBV11-2, the J call TRBJ2-1; 7 nucleotides agree with TRBD1. Per germline, CDR1 SGHAT and CDR2 FQNNGV. The CDR3 is 15 amino acids. The ends lost 6 bases at V and 8 bases at J; junction bases unmatched: 13.

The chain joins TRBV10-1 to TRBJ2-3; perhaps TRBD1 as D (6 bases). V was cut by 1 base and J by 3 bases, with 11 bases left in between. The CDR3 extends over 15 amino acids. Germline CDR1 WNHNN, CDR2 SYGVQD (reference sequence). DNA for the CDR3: TGCGCCAGCAGTGAGTTGACCACAGGGACAGATACGCAGTATTTT. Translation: CASSELTTGTDTQYF.